This T cell receptor beta chain came from a study of neoadjuvant nivolumab and ipilimumab in lung cancer. The data were produced by immunoSEQ multiplex PCR, yet TCRdb's version contains in-frame clones alone and is incomplete. The sample has 25,000 to 30,000 clones, about 70% seen once. Turning to this clone: What it binds is not known.

V shed 3 bases and J shed 1 base, with 9 bases lying between them. The germline CDR1 and CDR2 sequences are SGHAT and FQNNGV. The CDR3 covers 14 residues. Study-wide points: Resected tumors had greater TCR richness and clonality than uninvolved lung. TCR sequencing covered a small number of samples.

The sample here was tumor tissue, taken after neoadjuvant nivolumab, alone or with ipilimumab, at or shortly before surgery. The V call is TRBV11-2, the J call TRBJ1-2, with D possibly TRBD1 on 5 matching bases. The TCR originated in an adult with non-small cell lung cancer. In DNA form, the CDR3 reads TGTGCCAGCAGCTTTGACAGCCTTAACTATGGCTACACCTTC. Translating it yields CASSFDSLNYGYTF.